This T cell receptor (beta chain) was obtained from a study of patients and donors after allogeneic stem cell transplantation. This CDR3 comprises 10 residues. Trimming cost V 1 base and J 9 bases, with 3 bases left between them. Germline CDR1 is MGHRA and CDR2 is YSYEKL. There are a few counts of this clonotype. TCRdb reanalysed the RT-PCR reads using MiXCR and keeps one entry per CDR3 protein. This sample has about a million distinct CDR3 sequences, with approximately 18% found just once. The genes are TRBV4-1 and TRBJ1-1; D not certain. Source material: blood, either unsorted or a sorted T cell fraction (not recorded which). This clonotype was obtained from a human donor who was either an allogeneic HSCT recipient or a stem cell or donor lymphocyte infusion donor (not recorded which). It is not recorded whose cells these are; they may come from a transplant donor. The CDR3 is CASSQGKAFF. CDR3 DNA sequence: TGCGCCAGCAGCCAAGGGAAAGCTTTCTTT.